These T cell receptor beta chains were read from a single sample in a study of blood T cell repertoires in COVID-19. Method: immunoSEQ multiplex PCR; TCRdb's copy keeps in-frame clones and lacks some. The data show about 150,000 clones, about 88% seen once. The sequencing input was peripheral blood. The source is a woman between 55 and 75 years old with COVID-19, enrolled during active disease. CDR3s include the opening cysteine and the closing phenylalanine or tryptophan. Fields, in order: V gene, D gene, clone size, J gene, CDR3 DNA, CDR3 protein. The D gene is left open where the match is weak. Clone size is given for some rows only: seen once, a few or many times, or a class if the clone is expanded.

>TRBV27|TRBD1|once|TRBJ2-3
TGTGCCAGCAGCCCCTTGGACAGGGGAGATACGCAGTATTTT
CASSPLDRGDTQYF
>TRBV5-4|TRBD1|.|TRBJ1-6
TGTGCCAGCAGCCTACTTGGACAGGGCGACAATTCACCCCTCCACTTT
CASSLLGQGDNSPLHF
>TRBV12-3/TRBV12-4|.|.|TRBJ1-4
TGTGCCAGCAGTCGGCAGGCAGACGAAAAACTGTTTTTT
CASSRQADEKLFF
>TRBV29-1|.|.|TRBJ1-2
TGCAGCGTTGCTGAGGGCCGCTATGGCTACACCTTC
CSVAEGRYGYTF
>TRBV9|TRBD1|.|TRBJ1-2
TGTGCCAGCAGCGTAGTAACAGGGGGAAATGGCTACACCTTC
CASSVVTGGNGYTF
>TRBV27|TRBD1|.|TRBJ1-5
TGTGCCAGCAGATGGGACAGGAATAGCAATCAGCCCCAGCATTTT
CASRWDRNSNQPQHF
>TRBV10-3|TRBD1|.|TRBJ2-1
TGTGCCATCAGTGACGGCGCAGGGGGCTACTACAATGAGCAGTTCTTC
CAISDGAGGYYNEQFF
>TRBV19|TRBD1|.|TRBJ1-1
TGTGCCAGTAGTATAGGGGACAGGGTGAGAACTGAAGCTTTCTTT
CASSIGDRVRTEAFF
>TRBV3-1/TRBV3-2|.|.|TRBJ1-1
TGTGCCAGCAGCGAGAGAGGGTCTACCACTGAAGCTTTCTTT
CASSERGSTTEAFF
>TRBV7-9|.|.|TRBJ1-1
TGTGCCAGCAGCTTACACAGAGCGAACACTGAAGCTTTCTTT
CASSLHRANTEAFF
>TRBV18|.|.|TRBJ1-6
TGTGCCAGCTCATCTTACGACAGCCTCTATAATTCACCCCTCCACTTT
CASSSYDSLYNSPLHF
>TRBV5-6|TRBD1|.|TRBJ1-1
TGTGCCAGCAGCTTTGGAACAGACAGGGACGACACTGAAGCTTTCTTT
CASSFGTDRDDTEAFF
>TRBV2|.|once|TRBJ1-6
TGTGCCAGCAGTGTAAGCCAAAATAATTCACCCCTCCACTTT
CASSVSQNNSPLHF
>TRBV5-1|.|.|TRBJ1-4
TGCGCCAGCAGCCTAGCGGACCCCAGAGAAAAACTGTTTTTT
CASSLADPREKLFF
>TRBV19|TRBD2|.|TRBJ2-5
TGTGCCAGCCAAGCGGGAGTCGGAGAGACCCAGTACTTC
CASQAGVGETQYF
>TRBV10-1|.|.|TRBJ1-1
TGCGCCAGCAGTGCACGTGATGGGGGGGACACTGAAGCTTTCTTT
CASSARDGGDTEAFF
>TRBV19|.|.|TRBJ1-6
TGTGCCACCGCGACCGGGACAATCATGTCACCCCTCCACTTT
CATATGTIMSPLHF
>TRBV30|.|once|TRBJ1-2
TGTGCCTGGAGTGTACCGGGGGGTACCCATGGCTACACCTTC
CAWSVPGGTHGYTF
>TRBV5-1|.|.|TRBJ2-3
TGCGCCAGCAGCTCGCATTGGGACAACCCCACAGATACGCAGTATTTT
CASSSHWDNPTDTQYF
>TRBV7-2|.|.|TRBJ1-4
TGTGCCAGCAGCTTACAGGGGTGGAATGAAAAACTGTTTTTT
CASSLQGWNEKLFF
>TRBV3-1/TRBV3-2|TRBD1|.|TRBJ1-4
TGTGCCAGCAGCCAACCGGGACAGGGGAATGAAAAACTGTTTTTT
CASSQPGQGNEKLFF
>TRBV3-1/TRBV3-2|.|.|TRBJ1-5
TGTGCCAGCAGCCAAATGAGGGATCAGCCCCAGCATTTT
CASSQMRDQPQHF
>TRBV19|TRBD1|.|TRBJ2-7
TGTGCCAGTAGTGTGGGGACAGGGGGCCGGGAGCAGTACTTC
CASSVGTGGREQYF
>TRBV27|.|.|TRBJ1-6
TGTGCCAGCCACCCCCGGCAGGGTTATTCACCCCTCCACTTT
CASHPRQGYSPLHF
>TRBV9|.|.|TRBJ2-1
TGTGCCAGCAGCGCAACAGGGAACTCCTACAATGAGCAGTTCTTC
CASSATGNSYNEQFF
>TRBV7-3|.|.|TRBJ2-1
TGTGCCAGCAGCCGCTCCGGGACAAAATACAATGAGCAGTTCTTC
CASSRSGTKYNEQFF
>TRBV19|.|.|TRBJ1-4
TGTGCCAGTACTCAGGGTACATCTAATGAAAAACTGTTTTTT
CASTQGTSNEKLFF
>TRBV5-1|.|.|TRBJ1-5
TGCGCCAGCAGCGCGGGGTTTGGGGATCAGCCCCAGCATTTT
CASSAGFGDQPQHF
>TRBV28|.|.|TRBJ1-5
TGTGCCAGCACCCGCGGGGGGATTCAGCCCCAGCATTTT
CASTRGGIQPQHF
>TRBV3-1/TRBV3-2|TRBD1|.|TRBJ1-4
TGTGCCAGCAGCCGACAGGGGGCGGGTGAAAAACTGTTTTTT
CASSRQGAGEKLFF
>TRBV10-1|TRBD1|.|TRBJ2-3
TGCGCCAGCAGCCCGGCGGTCGGGACAGGCGCAGATACGCAGTATTTT
CASSPAVGTGADTQYF
>TRBV7-8|.|.|TRBJ1-6
TGTGCCAGCAGCAGTCGACAAGGCTCCTATAATTCACCCCTCCACTTT
CASSSRQGSYNSPLHF
>TRBV18|.|.|TRBJ1-3
TGTGCCAGCTTCCCCGGGACGGACAGAACTGGAAACACCATATATTTT
CASFPGTDRTGNTIYF
>TRBV2|.|.|TRBJ2-3
TGTGCCAGCAGTGGTGGACAGACCCGCACAGATACGCAGTATTTT
CASSGGQTRTDTQYF
>TRBV14|TRBD1|.|TRBJ1-2
TGTGCCAGCAGCCCCCGACAGGGGTATGGCTACACCTTC
CASSPRQGYGYTF
>TRBV21-1|.|.|TRBJ2-1
TGTGCCAGCAAAGGACAGGGAGGGCAGTTCTTC
CASKGQGGQFF
>TRBV7-3|TRBD1|.|TRBJ2-1
TGTGCCAGCAGCACCGCTCAGGGGGATGAGCAGTTCTTC
CASSTAQGDEQFF
>TRBV6-5|TRBD1|.|TRBJ1-3
TGTGCCAGCAGGAGGGACAGGGACTCTGGAAACACCATATATTTT
CASRRDRDSGNTIYF
>TRBV7-2|TRBD2|.|TRBJ2-1
TGTGCCAGCAGCTTAGGGGGGACTAGCGGGAGGGCTAATGAGCAGTTCTTC
CASSLGGTSGRANEQFF
>TRBV6-2/TRBV6-3|.|.|TRBJ2-1
TGTGCCAGCAGTCCCGCTAGCGATGAGCAGTTCTTC
CASSPASDEQFF
>TRBV5-6|.|.|TRBJ1-6
TGTGCCAGCAGCTTGTGGCACGGGGGACCGTCGACACCCCTCCACTTT
CASSLWHGGPSTPLHF
>TRBV29-1|TRBD2|.|TRBJ2-7
TGCAGTGGGATGTCTAGCGGATACGAGCAGTACTTC
CSGMSSGYEQYF
>TRBV2|TRBD1|.|TRBJ1-5
TGTGCCAGCAGTGTGGGGGGACAGGCATATCAGCCCCAGCATTTT
CASSVGGQAYQPQHF
>TRBV7-8|.|.|TRBJ2-7
TGTGCCAGCAGCTTAGCACAGGAAGGCTACGAGCAGTACTTC
CASSLAQEGYEQYF
>TRBV6-2/TRBV6-3|.|.|TRBJ1-5
TGTGCCAGCAGTCACTCTGGCCTTAGCAATCAGCCCCAGCATTTT
CASSHSGLSNQPQHF
>TRBV18|.|.|TRBJ1-4
TGTGCCAGCTCACCAAGCCGGGGGTCGAACGAAAAACTGTTTTTT
CASSPSRGSNEKLFF
>TRBV4-1|.|.|TRBJ2-2
TGCGCCAGCAATTATAAACAGGGACAGAACACCGGGGAGCTGTTTTTT
CASNYKQGQNTGELFF
>TRBV5-6|.|.|TRBJ2-5
TGTGCCAGCAGCTTGCTAGGAACAGAGGGTGAGACCCAGTACTTC
CASSLLGTEGETQYF
>TRBV5-1|.|.|TRBJ1-6
TGCGCCAGCAGCCGGGACCTCCCGGGGGATTCACCCCTCCACTTT
CASSRDLPGDSPLHF
>TRBV9|.|.|TRBJ2-3
TGTGCCAGCAGGGGGGCGGGCTTCACAGATACGCAGTATTTT
CASRGAGFTDTQYF
>TRBV4-1|TRBD1|.|TRBJ1-2
TGCGCCAGCAGCCAAGATCGGGTAGAGACAGGGCGAGGCTACACCTTC
CASSQDRVETGRGYTF
>TRBV12-5|TRBD1|.|TRBJ1-5
TGTGCTAGTGGTTTACAGGGGCTGGGCAATCAGCCCCAGCATTTT
CASGLQGLGNQPQHF
>TRBV19|TRBD2|.|TRBJ2-3
TGTGCCAGTAGAGAGGGGCTAGCGGGCCGTCAAGATACGCAGTATTTT
CASREGLAGRQDTQYF
>TRBV14|.|few|TRBJ1-1
TGTGCCAGCAGCCACCCGAGGCCAGGGTCGGCCACTGAAGCTTTCTTT
CASSHPRPGSATEAFF
>TRBV3-1/TRBV3-2|.|once|TRBJ1-4
TGTGCCAGCCGACGTGGAGGAGGGGCGGTTAATGAAAAACTGTTTTTT
CASRRGGGAVNEKLFF
>TRBV18|TRBD1|.|TRBJ1-1
TGTGCCAGCTCGCCTAACAGGGGTGAGGCTGAAGCTTTCTTT
CASSPNRGEAEAFF
>TRBV5-1|.|few|TRBJ1-2
TGCGCCAGCAGCTTGGACGGGAATGGCTACACCTTC
CASSLDGNGYTF